The 20 T cell receptor beta chains below all came from one sample that was sequenced in a study of blood T cell repertoires in COVID-19. Repertoires were generated with immunoSEQ multiplex PCR, while TCRdb's copy carries only in-frame clones and drops some. The data hold hundreds of thousands of clones, with approximately 90% observed a single time. Sequences were obtained from PBMCs or T cells enriched from blood (not recorded which). The receptors shown here come from a woman aged 50 to 65 who had recovered from COVID-19.

The V call is TRBV28, the J call TRBJ1-2; no firm D call. Germline V gene sequence: CDR1 MDHEN, CDR2 SYDVKM. With 4 bases removed from V and 2 bases from J, the gap between germline ends came to 11 bases. CDR3 length: 14 amino acids. CDR3 region: CASSSVHENYGYTF. The CDR3 DNA is TGTGCCAGCAGTTCCGTCCATGAGAACTATGGCTACACCTTC.

The chain combines TRBV11-2 with TRBJ1-3; D not resolved. Trimming shortened V by 0 bases and J by 3 bases, and 9 bases separated the two germline ends. Germline V gene data show CDR1 as SGHAT and CDR2 as FQNNGV. This CDR3 is built from 15 residues. The CDR3 sequence is CASSLDAQFGNTIYF. The CDR3, as DNA: TGTGCCAGCAGCTTAGATGCACAGTTTGGAAACACCATATATTTT.

This clone came up once. The gene calls are TRBV30 and TRBJ2-3, with 8 bases matching TRBD2. V trimming: 4 bases; J trimming: 0 bases; junction bases outside the gene matches: 0. Germline V lookup: CDR1 GTSNPN, CDR2 SVGIG (reference sequence). The CDR3 runs to 13 residues. The CDR3 loop reads CAWTSGSTDTQYF. CDR3 bases: TGTGCCTGGACTAGCGGGAGCACAGATACGCAGTATTTT.

This chain connects TRBV6-5 to TRBJ1-1; D is perhaps TRBD1 (6 bases). V dropped 7 bases and J dropped 0 bases, with 15 bases sitting between them. This CDR3 spans 15 amino acids. The germline CDR1 and CDR2 sequences are MNHEY and SVGAGI. The CDR3 DNA reads as TGTGCCAGCACCAGAGCCGGGACACTGAACACTGAAGCTTTCTTT. Translating it yields CASTRAGTLNTEAFF.

V and J are TRBV12-3 or TRBV12-4 and TRBJ1-2, with D possibly being TRBD1 (5 bases). V lost 5 bases, J lost 4 bases, and 8 bases lay in between. The CDR3 loop spans 12 amino acids. DNA for the CDR3: TGTGCCAGCAGTGACAGTGTCTATGGCTACACCTTC. It specifies CASSDSVYGYTF.

The rearrangement joins TRBV3-1 (or the pseudogene TRBV3-2) to TRBJ2-1, with 13 bases that match TRBD2. Germline CDR1 reads LGHDT; CDR2 reads YNNKEL (reference sequence). The V and J ends lost 4 bases and 8 bases, in that order; junction bases with no gene match: 8. The CDR3 is 16 amino acids. CDR3 amino acids: CASSLQLAGGPDEQFF. Here the CDR3 DNA reads TGTGCCAGCAGCCTCCAACTAGCGGGAGGGCCCGATGAGCAGTTCTTC.

This chain links TRBV11-3 with TRBJ2-7, with a tentative D call TRBD2 (6 bases). The ends were cut back, 2 bases at V and 3 bases at J, with 14 bases in the middle. Looked up from germline, CDR1 is SGHNT and CDR2 is YENEEA. There are 15 residues in the CDR3. The CDR3 DNA follows: TGTGCCAGCAGCTTAAGGTCGGGTAGCGGCTACGAGCAGTACTTC. Its translation is CASSLRSGSGYEQYF.

The CDR3 loop is CASSSWTGGSTEAFF. The CDR3 bases are TGTGCCAGCAGCTCCTGGACAGGGGGGAGCACTGAAGCTTTCTTT. This chain connects TRBV7-3 to TRBJ1-1, with 10 bases matching TRBD1. Trimming took 4 bases from V and 4 from J; bases not matched to a gene: 6. CDR3 length equals 15 residues. Germline-derived CDR1 and CDR2 are SGHTA and FQGTGA. The entire variable domain, with the rest obtained from reference TRBV7-3 and TRBJ1-1, is as follows: GAGVSQTPSNKVTEKGKYVELRCDPISGHTALYWYRQSLGQGPEFLIYFQGTGAADDSGLPNDRFFAVRPEGSVSTLKIQRTERGDSAVYLCASSSWTGGSTEAFFGQGTRLTVV.

CDR3 nucleotides: TGTGCCATCCCGGAAGAACAGGGGGTTTATGGTTCACCCCTCCACTTT. Translated, it gives CAIPEEQGVYGSPLHF. The chain recombines TRBV28 with TRBJ1-6, with 8 bases that match TRBD1. CDR3 length: 16 residues. Germline CDR1 is MDHEN and CDR2 is SYDVKM. J lost 9 bases, V lost 10 bases, and 17 bases had no gene match.

The chain recombines TRBV11-1 with TRBJ2-3; 8 bases map to TRBD2. Trimming at V came to 5 bases and at J to 0 bases, leaving 7 bases not matched to a gene. Germline lookup yields CDR1 SGHAT and CDR2 FQDESV (reference sequence). The CDR3 is 16 residues long. This CDR3 is CASSKLAASSTDTQYF. The CDR3 DNA is TGTGCCAGCAGCAAACTAGCGGCCTCTAGCACAGATACGCAGTATTTT. Drawing the rest from reference TRBV11-1 and TRBJ2-3, the complete variable domain is EAEVAQSPRYKITEKSQAVAFWCDPISGHATLYWYRQILGQGPELLVQFQDESVVDDSQLPKDRFSAERLKGVDSTLKIQPAELGDSAMYLCASSKLAASSTDTQYFGPGTRLTVL.

The chain combines TRBV19 with TRBJ2-1; 14 positions agree with TRBD2. V trimming: 5 bases; J trimming: 7 bases; junction bases outside the gene matches: 4. The CDR3 sequence is 15 residues long. Germline CDR1 and CDR2: LNHDA and SQIVND (reference sequence). The CDR3 sequence: CASSAGLAGVNEQFF. The CDR3 nucleotides read TGTGCCAGTAGTGCGGGACTAGCGGGAGTTAATGAGCAGTTCTTC.

The V and J genes are TRBV9 and TRBJ1-5; D might be TRBD1 (6 bases). CDR1 is SGDLS, CDR2 YYNGEE, per germline. V lost 4 bases and J lost 4, with 12 bases in between. This CDR3 has 14 amino acids. CDR3 sequence: CASSSGTPNQPQHF. The CDR3 bases are TGTGCCAGCAGCTCCGGGACACCTAATCAGCCCCAGCATTTT.

The V gene is TRBV27, the J gene TRBJ1-1; D is unclear. Germline CDR1 is MNHEY and CDR2 is SMNVEV (reference sequence). Trimming took 4 bases from V and 9 from J, leaving 9 bases between them. The CDR3 contains 11 residues. The chain's CDR3 is CASSSRVQAFF. For the CDR3, the DNA is TGTGCCAGCAGTTCCCGGGTGCAAGCTTTCTTT.

The chain uses TRBV30 and TRBJ1-5; weak D call: TRBD1 (5 bases). The CDR3 loop spans 17 amino acids. Germline assignment: CDR1 GTSNPN and CDR2 SVGIG (reference sequence). V was trimmed by 3 bases and J by 0 bases, leaving 18 bases between them. The CDR3 nucleotides are TGTGCCTGGAGGCTCCCAGGGCAGACATATAGCAATCAGCCCCAGCATTTT. Amino acid sequence: CAWRLPGQTYSNQPQHF. The entire variable domain, with the rest obtained from reference TRBV30 and TRBJ1-5, is as follows: SQTIHQWPATLVQPVGSPLSLECTVEGTSNPNLYWYRQAAGRGLQLLFYSVGIGQISSEVPQNLSASRPQDRQFILSSKKLLLSDSGFYLCAWRLPGQTYSNQPQHFGDGTRLSIL.

The V and J genes are TRBV6-5 and TRBJ1-1; D is unresolved. The V end lost 0 bases, the J end lost 3 bases, and 11 bases lay between the germline ends. Looked up from germline, CDR1 is MNHEY and CDR2 is SVGAGI. CDR3 size: 15 residues. CDR3 in amino acids: CASSYSTNQDTEAFF. CDR3 in DNA: TGTGCCAGCAGTTACTCCACCAACCAGGACACTGAAGCTTTCTTT.

This chain connects TRBV30 to TRBJ2-1, with TRBD1 matching over 10 bases. The V segment lost 7 bases and the J segment 9 bases; nucleotides outside the gene matches: 6. Germline V gene lookup returns CDR1 GTSNPN and CDR2 SVGIG (reference sequence). The CDR3 extends over 12 amino acids. The chain's CDR3 is CAYDRGLFEQFF. The DNA for the CDR3 is TGTGCCTACGACAGGGGGCTTTTTGAGCAGTTCTTC.

V is TRBV25-1 and J is TRBJ2-7, with TRBD1 matching 10 bases. CDR1 and CDR2 (germline): MGHDK, SYGVNS. This CDR3 is built from 14 residues. V shed 4 bases and J 7 bases; nucleotides not matched to a gene: 7. CDR3 in DNA: TGTGCCAGCAGTGGAAGACAGGGGGCGGTTGAGCAGTACTTC. Translated: CASSGRQGAVEQYF.

V is TRBV5-4 and J is TRBJ1-5, with 11 bases that match TRBD1. Germline V gives CDR1 SGHNT, CDR2 YYREEE (reference sequence). With V trimmed by 4 bases and J by 6 bases, 6 bases remained unmatched. The CDR3 totals 15 residues. CDR3 nucleotide sequence: TGTGCCAGCAGCGCCGGACAGGGGGCTGGTCAGCCCCAGCATTTT. It translates to CASSAGQGAGQPQHF.

The table lists this clone with a count of one. The chain carries TRBV18 and TRBJ2-7; 12 bases align to TRBD1. J lost 5 bases, V lost 5 bases, and 4 bases had no gene match. This CDR3 has 14 residues. Per the germline V gene, CDR1 is KGHSH and CDR2 is LQKENI. CDR3 DNA: TGTGCCAGCTCAGCGGGACAGGGGGCCCACGAGCAGTACTTC. It is translated as CASSAGQGAHEQYF.

V gene TRBV11-1 combines with J gene TRBJ1-5; D not certain. V lost 1 base, J lost 3 bases, and 4 bases lay in between. The CDR3 runs to 13 residues. The germline CDR1 and CDR2 sequences are SGHAT and FQDESV (reference sequence). CDR3 sequence (DNA): TGTGCCAGCAGCTTAGACAACAATCAGCCCCAGCATTTT. It yields the protein CASSLDNNQPQHF.